These 31 T cell receptor beta chains were sequenced from one sample in a study of blood T cell repertoires in COVID-19. Clones were sequenced by immunoSEQ multiplex PCR, and TCRdb holds only the in-frame ones, with some missing. The sample carries under 100,000 clones, 85% recorded once. Sequencing was performed on peripheral blood. These receptors all stem from a man over 45 with acute or convalescent COVID-19.

J is TRBJ1-1 and V is TRBV5-1; D unclear. V was pared by 1 base and J by 4 bases, with 14 bases between. This CDR3 region has 15 residues. Germline V gives CDR1 SGHRS, CDR2 YFSETQ. CDR3 coding DNA: TGCGCCAGCAGCTTGATGCAGGCCGCAGGCACTGAAGCTTTCTTT. Amino acids: CASSLMQAAGTEAFF. The full variable domain, rest sourced from reference TRBV5-1 and TRBJ1-1, is KAGVTQTPRYLIKTRGQQVTLSCSPISGHRSVSWYQQTPGQGLQFLFEYFSETQRNKGNFPGRFSGRQFSNSRSEMNVSTLELGDSALYLCASSLMQAAGTEAFFGQGTRLTVV.

The chain couples TRBV10-1 to TRBJ2-5; D is perhaps TRBD1 (6 bases). The V and J ends lost 1 base and 1 base respectively, with 13 bases between them. CDR3 length: 16 amino acids. Germline CDR1 WNHNN, CDR2 SYGVQD (reference sequence). Here the CDR3 reads CASSELGRGSQETQYF. Written as DNA, the CDR3 is TGCGCCAGCAGTGAGTTGGGCAGGGGTAGCCAAGAGACCCAGTACTTC.

The chain is built from TRBV30 and TRBJ1-2, with D unresolved. Trimming shortened V by 2 bases and J by 4 bases, and 8 bases separated the two germline ends. The CDR3 contains 12 residues. Germline V gene lookup returns CDR1 GTSNPN and CDR2 SVGIG (reference sequence). The CDR3, as DNA: TGTGCCTGGAGTAGAGACACCTATGGCTACACCTTC. Translated: CAWSRDTYGYTF.

Only a few counts were recorded for this clone. The chain uses TRBV7-9 and TRBJ2-1, with TRBD2 as a possible D gene (5 bases). V lost 1 base to trimming and J lost 5 bases, with 12 bases between them. Germline V gene sequence: CDR1 SEHNR, CDR2 FQNEAQ (reference sequence). This CDR3 contains 15 residues. The CDR3 DNA sequence: TGTGCCAGCAGCTTAGTTCTAGCCACCCACAATGAGCAGTTCTTC. Amino acid sequence: CASSLVLATHNEQFF.

This clone was counted between two and nine times. V and J are TRBV3-1 (or the pseudogene TRBV3-2) and TRBJ1-1; 11 bases fit TRBD1. Germline values: CDR1 LGHDT, CDR2 YNNKEL (reference sequence). The CDR3 loop spans 14 amino acids. The trim removed 6 bases at V and 4 bases at J, leaving 4 bases unmatched. The CDR3 loop reads CASSSGTGGTEAFF. DNA for the CDR3: TGTGCCAGCAGTTCCGGGACAGGGGGCACTGAAGCTTTCTTT.

The V and J genes are TRBV11-2 and TRBJ1-5; D ambiguous. CDR3 length: 15 amino acids. CDR1 SGHAT and CDR2 FQNNGV come from the germline V gene. V was cut by 3 bases and J by 0 bases, with 9 bases left in between. The CDR3 spells CASSLSPYSNQPQHF. The CDR3 bases are TGTGCCAGCAGCTTGTCGCCCTATAGCAATCAGCCCCAGCATTTT.

The chain links TRBV28 to TRBJ1-2, with a possible D match to TRBD1 (5 bases). The CDR3 has 14 amino acids. Trimming cost V 6 bases and J 7 bases, with 18 bases left between them. Looked up from germline, CDR1 is MDHEN and CDR2 is SYDVKM. This chain's CDR3 is CASRQDRSSVGYTF. The CDR3 bases are TGTGCCAGCAGACAGGACCGTTCCTCGGTTGGCTACACCTTC.

The V gene is TRBV10-2, the J gene TRBJ2-5, with TRBD2 matching over 16 bases. V gave up 3 bases and J gave up 4 bases; unmatched junction bases: 17. The CDR3 extends over 21 amino acids. CDR1 and CDR2 from the germline V gene are WSHSY and SAAADI. Here the CDR3 reads CASSDNTGLAGGRSGRETQYF. The CDR3 nucleotides are TGCGCCAGCAGTGACAACACGGGACTAGCGGGGGGGCGTTCTGGGCGAGAGACCCAGTACTTC.

The CDR3 bases are TGCGCCAGCAGCCGAGGGACTAGCGGGGGTGGTGAGCAGTTCTTC. Protein sequence: CASSRGTSGGGEQFF. The V gene is TRBV4-3, the J gene TRBJ2-1; the match to TRBD2 covers 14 bases. From germline, CDR1 is LGHNA and CDR2 YSLEER. Losses at the gene ends were 4 bases for V and 9 bases for J; bases not matched to a gene: 5. This CDR3 contains 15 residues.

The chain links TRBV28 to TRBJ1-5, with D maybe TRBD1 (5 bases). The V end was cut by 6 bases, the J end by 4 bases, with 16 bases between. Per germline, CDR1 MDHEN and CDR2 SYDVKM. The CDR3 has 15 amino acids. CDR3 region: CASRAGGAGNQPQHF. DNA of the CDR3: TGTGCCAGCAGGGCAGGAGGGGCTGGGAATCAGCCCCAGCATTTT.

V usage is TRBV27 and J usage is TRBJ2-7; 8 bases fit TRBD1. This CDR3 is 13 amino acids long. CDR1 MNHEY and CDR2 SMNVEV come from the germline V gene (reference sequence). V was pared by 5 bases and J by 6 bases, with 6 bases of the junction left unmatched. CDR3 bases: TGTGCCAGCAGTCCAGGGACAGGTCTCGAGCAGTACTTC. Translating it yields CASSPGTGLEQYF.

As DNA, the CDR3 is TGTGCCAGCAGTGATCAAGGGACAACCTACAATGAGCAGTTCTTC. It encodes CASSDQGTTYNEQFF. The chain combines TRBV2 with TRBJ2-1, with D perhaps matching TRBD1 (6 bases). V gave up 3 bases and J gave up 2 bases, with 11 bases separating them. This CDR3 spans 15 amino acids. The germline V gene encodes CDR1 SNHLY and CDR2 FYNNEI.

This chain links TRBV5-1 with TRBJ1-3, with 8 bases identical to TRBD1. V was clipped by 1 base and J by 6 bases; unmatched bases: 6. The CDR3 covers 15 residues. Germline V gene sequence: CDR1 SGHRS, CDR2 YFSETQ. The CDR3 DNA is TGCGCCAGCAGCTTGCAGGGGGCGCGAGAAAACACCATATATTTT. This gives the protein CASSLQGARENTIYF.

The genes are TRBV19 and TRBJ2-7, with TRBD2 identical over 7 bases. The germline gives CDR1 LNHDA, CDR2 SQIVND (reference sequence). This CDR3 has 15 residues. V gave up 3 bases and J gave up 2 bases; unmatched junction bases: 7. CDR3 sequence reads: CASSISGAGAYEQYF. The CDR3 coding sequence is TGTGCCAGTAGTATTTCCGGGGCGGGGGCCTACGAGCAGTACTTC.

The chain recombines TRBV6-2 or TRBV6-3 with TRBJ2-1; 7 nucleotides agree with TRBD2. J gave up 5 bases and V 0 bases, and 10 bases lay outside the gene matches. There are 17 residues in the CDR3. Germline V gives CDR1 MNHEY, CDR2 SVGEGT. The CDR3 coding sequence is TGTGCCAGCAGTTACTCCCTACTCAAGACTAGCAACAATGAGCAGTTCTTC. As protein: CASSYSLLKTSNNEQFF.

The chain carries TRBV2 and TRBJ2-7; 10 nucleotides match TRBD1. J lost 3 bases, V lost 4 bases, and 6 bases had no gene match. Germline V lookup: CDR1 SNHLY, CDR2 FYNNEI. This CDR3 spans 15 amino acids. The CDR3 protein is CASSAGTGDYYEQYF. CDR3 bases: TGTGCCAGCAGTGCTGGGACAGGGGATTACTACGAGCAGTACTTC.

The genes are TRBV15 and TRBJ2-1; D might be TRBD2 (5 bases). The germline CDR1 and CDR2 sequences are LNHNV and YYDKDF (reference sequence). Trimming cost V 9 bases and J 0 bases, with 21 bases left between them. The CDR3 runs to 17 residues. The CDR3 loop reads CATGMRLTGSSYNEQFF. In DNA, the CDR3 is TGTGCCACAGGGATGAGGTTAACGGGGAGCTCCTACAATGAGCAGTTCTTC. Full variable domain (missing parts from reference TRBV15 and TRBJ2-1): DAMVIQNPRYQVTQFGKPVTLSCSQTLNHNVMYWYQQKSSQAPKLLFHYYDKDFNNEADTPDNFQSRRPNTSFCFLDIRSPGLGDTAMYLCATGMRLTGSSYNEQFFGPGTRLTVL.

The J gene is TRBJ2-5, the V gene TRBV6-2 or TRBV6-3, with D possibly matching TRBD2 (6 bases). Germline assignment: CDR1 MNHEY and CDR2 SVGEGT. The V gene lost 5 bases and the J gene lost 1 base, with 11 bases spanning the gap. The CDR3 totals 14 residues. CDR3 amino acids: CASSQGLLQETQYF. For the CDR3, the DNA is TGTGCCAGCAGTCAGGGACTCCTCCAAGAGACCCAGTACTTC.

The chain couples TRBV7-2 to TRBJ1-1; D might be TRBD1 (6 bases). Trimming took 1 base from V and 4 from J, leaving 10 bases between them. This CDR3 is built from 14 residues. From germline, CDR1 is SGHTA and CDR2 FQGNSA. The CDR3: CASSLGGRATEAFF. In DNA form, the CDR3 reads TGTGCCAGCAGCTTAGGGGGGCGGGCCACTGAAGCTTTCTTT.

The gene calls are TRBV18 and TRBJ2-3; 8 positions match TRBD1. This CDR3 spans 15 amino acids. V gave up 3 bases and J gave up 1 base; unmatched junction bases: 3. From germline, CDR1 is KGHSH and CDR2 LQKENI. CDR3 in DNA: TGTGCCAGCTCACCCCAGACAGGGGGCACAGATACGCAGTATTTT. Translation: CASSPQTGGTDTQYF. The full variable domain, completed using reference TRBV18 and TRBJ2-3, is NAGVMQNPRHLVRRRGQEARLRCSPMKGHSHVYWYRQLPEEGLKFMVYLQKENIIDESGMPKERFSAEFPKEGPSILRIQQVVRGDSAAYFCASSPQTGGTDTQYFGPGTRLTVL.

The J gene is TRBJ2-2, the V gene TRBV27; D remains ambiguous. CDR3 size: 13 residues. Germline V gene lookup returns CDR1 MNHEY and CDR2 SMNVEV (reference sequence). Trimming removed 5 bases at V and 0 bases at J, with 4 bases between. CDR3 protein: CASSPSNTGELFF. The DNA for the CDR3 is TGTGCCAGCAGTCCCTCGAACACCGGGGAGCTGTTTTTT.

The chain links TRBV10-1 to TRBJ2-3; 10 nucleotides align to TRBD1. The CDR3 is made up of 16 amino acids. V dropped 6 bases and J dropped 4; count of bases not matched to a gene: 10. Germline CDR1 and CDR2: WNHNN and SYGVQD (reference sequence). The CDR3 DNA reads TGCGCCAGCAGCTACGAAAGGGACAGGGGCCCAGATACGCAGTATTTT. Encoded protein: CASSYERDRGPDTQYF.

This clone was found a few times. V and J are TRBV4-3 and TRBJ2-3; TRBD1 might be the D (6 bases). V was cut by 0 bases and J by 2 bases, with 12 bases left in between. The CDR3 sequence is 16 residues long. CDR1 and CDR2 from the germline V gene are LGHNA and YSLEER. CDR3 sequence (DNA): TGCGCCAGCAGCCAAGATCCAGGGGATCCCACAGATACGCAGTATTTT. Translated, it gives CASSQDPGDPTDTQYF.

The rearrangement joins TRBV20-1 to TRBJ2-5; D is unresolved. V shed 6 bases and J shed 1 base, with 6 bases lying between them. The CDR3 runs to 11 residues. The germline gives CDR1 DFQATT, CDR2 SNEGSKA (reference sequence). The chain's CDR3 is CSAAGQETQYF. The CDR3 region has the DNA TGCAGTGCCGCCGGCCAAGAGACCCAGTACTTC.

This chain joins TRBV6-5 and TRBJ1-1; D may be TRBD1 (5 bases). V dropped 7 bases and J dropped 4 bases, with 19 bases sitting between them. The germline gives CDR1 MNHEY, CDR2 SVGAGI. The CDR3 extends over 15 amino acids. The CDR3 bases are TGTGCCAGCACCCAACAGGTCACGGTGGGCACTGAAGCTTTCTTT. Translation: CASTQQVTVGTEAFF.

The V call is TRBV6-6, the J call TRBJ1-4; 7 bases fit TRBD1. J gave up 0 bases and V 8 bases, and 6 bases lay outside the gene matches. CDR3 length: 15 residues. Germline V lookup: CDR1 MNHNY, CDR2 SVGAGI (reference sequence). The CDR3 DNA reads as TGTGCCAGCGCCGACAGGGACGCAACTAATGAAAAACTGTTTTTT. It specifies CASADRDATNEKLFF.

V is TRBV14 and J is TRBJ2-5; 11 nucleotides agree with TRBD2. Germline V gene lookup returns CDR1 SGHDN and CDR2 FVKESK. V lost 2 bases to trimming and J lost 7 bases; unmatched junction nucleotides: 6. CDR3 size: 15 residues. CDR3 loop: CASSQLAGGQGTQYF. The CDR3 nucleotides read TGTGCCAGCAGCCAACTAGCGGGAGGTCAGGGGACCCAGTACTTC.

This sequence joins TRBV5-1 and TRBJ2-3, with D unclear. Germline V CDR1 and CDR2: SGHRS, YFSETQ. The CDR3 totals 14 residues. V lost 5 bases and J lost 1, with 11 bases in between. In DNA form, the CDR3 reads TGCGCCAGCAGTTATCTTGTCGGCACAGATACGCAGTATTTT. Its translation: CASSYLVGTDTQYF.

This chain connects TRBV7-2 to TRBJ1-2; D call uncertain. In germline, CDR1 is SGHTA, CDR2 FQGNSA. V was trimmed by 2 bases and J by 6 bases, leaving 7 bases between them. This CDR3 has 12 amino acids. CDR3 protein: CASSLYGDGYTF. CDR3 coding DNA: TGTGCCAGCAGCTTATACGGGGATGGCTACACCTTC. The full variable domain, its missing parts supplied by reference TRBV7-2 and TRBJ1-2, is GAGVSQSPSNKVTEKGKDVELRCDPISGHTALYWYRQSLGQGLEFLIYFQGNSAPDKSGLPSDRFSAERTGGSVSTLTIQRTQQEDSAVYLCASSLYGDGYTFGSGTRLTVV.

This clone occurred once. This chain joins TRBV9 and TRBJ1-2; a possible D gene is TRBD1 (6 bases). The length of the CDR3 is 16 residues. Trimming cost V 3 bases and J 7 bases, with 22 bases left between them. Germline-derived CDR1 and CDR2 are SGDLS and YYNGEE. The CDR3 spells CASSASGGRGISGYTF. In nucleotides, the CDR3 is TGTGCCAGCAGCGCCTCGGGGGGGCGAGGAATATCTGGCTACACCTTC.

The chain couples TRBV7-2 to TRBJ1-5, with unresolved D. This CDR3 is built from 14 residues. CDR1 is SGHTA, CDR2 FQGNSA, per germline. Trimming pared 5 bases from V and 2 bases from J, leaving 10 bases between. CDR3 amino acids: CASSPRRGNQPQHF. The CDR3, as DNA: TGTGCCAGCAGCCCTCGACGGGGCAATCAGCCCCAGCATTTT.